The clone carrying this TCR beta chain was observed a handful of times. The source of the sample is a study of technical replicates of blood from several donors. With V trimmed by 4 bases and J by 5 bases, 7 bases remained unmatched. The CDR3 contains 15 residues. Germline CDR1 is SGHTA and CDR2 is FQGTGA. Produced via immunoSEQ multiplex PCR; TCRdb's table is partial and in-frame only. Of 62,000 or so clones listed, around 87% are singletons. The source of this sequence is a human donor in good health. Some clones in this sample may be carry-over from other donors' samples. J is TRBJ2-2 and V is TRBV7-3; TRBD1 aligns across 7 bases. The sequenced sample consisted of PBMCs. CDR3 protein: CASSSTGTRTGELFF. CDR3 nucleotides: TGTGCCAGCAGCTCGACAGGGACCAGGACCGGGGAGCTGTTTTTT.